This entry describes one T cell receptor beta chain. This entry belongs to a study of blood T cell repertoires in COVID-19. Background on the study: The United States, Italy and Spain supplied acute and convalescent COVID-19 samples.

Here immunoSEQ multiplex PCR was the method, and the copy in TCRdb shows in-frame clones only, minus some. This sample yields approximately 90,000 clones, of which around 72% are seen a single time; around 15% belongs to the top ten. Germline trimming cut 4 bases from V and 2 bases from J; bases unmatched to any gene: 3. Germline V gene sequence: CDR1 SGHTA, CDR2 FQGNSA. CDR3 size: 14 residues. The clonotype was recovered from an elderly woman with acute or convalescent COVID-19. The specimen was peripheral blood. The chain links TRBV7-2 to TRBJ1-2, with TRBD1 matching 8 bases. The CDR3 region is CASSYRTGNYGYTF. The CDR3 coding sequence is TGTGCCAGCAGCTATCGGACAGGGAACTATGGCTACACCTTC.